These 16 T cell receptor beta chains share one sample of origin, sequenced in a study of T cell changes during pregnancy in multiple sclerosis. Assay used: immunoSEQ multiplex PCR; TCRdb lists only in-frame clones, some missing. The sample records tens of thousands of clones, approximately 90% being singletons. The sample was peripheral blood, taken in the third trimester of pregnancy. Every receptor here comes from a female donor with multiple sclerosis, enrolled in a pregnancy study.

V usage is TRBV6-5 and J usage is TRBJ1-3, with a weak D call TRBD1 (6 bases). V was trimmed by 2 bases and J by 3 bases, leaving 11 bases between them. Germline V gene sequence: CDR1 MNHEY, CDR2 SVGAGI. The CDR3 loop spans 15 amino acids. CDR3 residues: CASSYAGGGGNTIYF. CDR3 nucleotide sequence: TGTGCCAGCAGTTACGCGGGGGGCGGTGGAAACACCATATATTTT.

V and J are TRBV5-4 and TRBJ2-7; 7 bases agree with TRBD1. CDR1 is SGHNT and CDR2 is YYREEE in the germline V gene (reference sequence). The CDR3 totals 15 residues. The V segment lost 4 bases and the J segment 2 bases; nucleotides outside the gene matches: 9. CDR3 amino acids: CASSPWDSPTYEQYF. CDR3 nucleotides: TGTGCCAGCAGCCCGTGGGACAGTCCAACCTACGAGCAGTACTTC.

The CDR3 DNA follows: TGCGCCAGCAGCCATGAGGCCAGGGGGAATTATGGCTACACCTTC. Translation: CASSHEARGNYGYTF. V usage is TRBV4-1 and J usage is TRBJ1-2, with 7 nucleotides matching TRBD1. Germline CDR1 is MGHRA and CDR2 is YSYEKL. This CDR3 has 15 amino acids. The ends lost 3 bases at V and 5 bases at J; junction bases unmatched: 9.

V is TRBV4-3 and J is TRBJ2-5; 9 positions agree with TRBD2. Germline V lookup: CDR1 LGHNA, CDR2 YSLEER. V lost 0 bases, J lost 2 bases, and 16 bases stayed unmatched. The CDR3 sequence is 20 residues long. For the CDR3, the DNA is TGCGCCAGCAGCCAAGATTTGACGGAATGGGCTAGCGGGATACAAGAGACCCAGTACTTC. This translates into CASSQDLTEWASGIQETQYF.

The gene calls are TRBV6-4 and TRBJ1-5; 9 positions match TRBD1. The CDR3 has 15 amino acids. In germline, CDR1 is MRHNA, CDR2 SNTAGT. V lost 4 bases and J lost 2; bases outside the gene matches: 3. The CDR3 sequence: CASSATGGGNQPQHF. The CDR3 DNA is TGTGCCAGCAGTGCCACAGGGGGCGGCAATCAGCCCCAGCATTTT.

The V and J genes are TRBV5-1 and TRBJ2-7, with 9 bases that match TRBD2. Losses at the gene ends were 4 bases for V and 3 bases for J; bases not matched to a gene: 11. CDR3 length equals 16 residues. Germline-derived CDR1 and CDR2 are SGHRS and YFSETQ. CDR3 region: CASSTKLAGAHYEQYF. CDR3 bases: TGCGCCAGCAGCACGAAGTTAGCGGGGGCCCACTACGAGCAGTACTTC.

This clone was picked up a small number of times. This rearrangement joins TRBV11-3 to TRBJ1-1, with D unclear. Trimming removed 0 bases at V and 1 base at J, with 3 bases between. This CDR3 has 13 amino acids. The germline CDR1 and CDR2 sequences are SGHNT and YENEEA. Here the CDR3 DNA reads TGTGCCAGCAGCTTAGAGAGGAACACTGAAGCTTTCTTT. Its protein is CASSLERNTEAFF.

The gene calls are TRBV5-1 and TRBJ2-1; maybe TRBD2 (7 bases). Germline CDR1 is SGHRS and CDR2 is YFSETQ. Trimming took off 2 bases at V and 5 bases at J, with 20 bases between the two ends. This CDR3 spans 17 amino acids. CDR3 in DNA: TGCGCCAGCAGCTTCTTCTCCCTTTGGGGGGGCAACAATGAGCAGTTCTTC. Translated, it gives CASSFFSLWGGNNEQFF.

J is TRBJ1-2 and V is TRBV30; D not certain. V was pared by 2 bases and J by 0 bases, with 13 bases between. CDR1 is GTSNPN and CDR2 is SVGIG in the germline V gene (reference sequence). The CDR3 sequence is 15 residues long. CDR3 region: CAWSSAIRANYGYTF. DNA of the CDR3: TGTGCCTGGAGTAGCGCCATCCGAGCTAACTATGGCTACACCTTC.

The chain employs TRBV5-1 and TRBJ2-5, with D possibly being TRBD1 (6 bases). CDR3 length equals 16 residues. Germline CDR1 SGHRS, CDR2 YFSETQ. Deletions cut 4 bases from V and 4 bases from J, with 20 bases between. CDR3 in DNA: TGCGCCAGCAGCATATGGACAGATAACCCTCCAGAGACCCAGTACTTC. It yields the protein CASSIWTDNPPETQYF.

Only one count was recorded for this clone. The gene calls are TRBV18 and TRBJ2-3, with 7 bases lining up with TRBD2. There are 15 residues in the CDR3. Germline values: CDR1 KGHSH, CDR2 LQKENI. The V and J ends lost 6 bases and 3 bases, in that order; junction bases with no gene match: 9. This CDR3 is CASSTRTSRTDTQYF. The CDR3 nucleotides are TGTGCCAGCTCGACCAGGACTAGTCGGACAGATACGCAGTATTTT.

The chain employs TRBV19 and TRBJ2-3; 7 positions match TRBD1. The CDR3 covers 13 residues. V lost 6 bases to trimming and J lost 3 bases; unmatched junction nucleotides: 3. Looked up from germline, CDR1 is LNHDA and CDR2 is SQIVND (reference sequence). The CDR3 DNA reads TGTGCCAGTAGGTCACAGGGGACAGATACGCAGTATTTT. It specifies CASRSQGTDTQYF.

This clone was found a few times. The rearrangement links TRBV7-2 to TRBJ1-5, with TRBD1 as a possible D gene (6 bases). The CDR3 sequence is 14 residues long. Germline CDR1 SGHTA, CDR2 FQGNSA. Deletions cut 6 bases from V and 2 bases from J, with 11 bases between. CDR3 sequence reads: CASRQGSGNQPQHF. In nucleotides, the CDR3 is TGTGCCAGCAGGCAGGGGTCGGGCAATCAGCCCCAGCATTTT.

DNA for the CDR3: TGCGCCAGCAGCTTACAGGGTCTAAACTACGAGCAGTACTTC. It yields the protein CASSLQGLNYEQYF. J is TRBJ2-7 and V is TRBV5-1; D may be TRBD1 (6 bases). This CDR3 comprises 14 residues. Deletions cut 2 bases from V and 3 bases from J, with 12 bases between. Germline CDR1 and CDR2: SGHRS and YFSETQ.

The chain has TRBV7-9 and TRBJ2-3, with D unclear. V gave up 5 bases and J gave up 5 bases, with 11 bases separating them. Germline V lookup: CDR1 SEHNR, CDR2 FQNEAQ (reference sequence). The CDR3 sequence is 13 residues long. This CDR3 is CASSPPLIDTQYF. The CDR3, as DNA: TGTGCCAGCAGCCCCCCTTTAATAGATACGCAGTATTTT.

The chain recombines TRBV10-3 with TRBJ1-1; no clear D gene. The CDR3 length is 14 residues. Germline assignment: CDR1 ENHRY and CDR2 SYGVKD. V dropped 0 bases and J dropped 1 base, with 6 bases sitting between them. CDR3 region: CAISESGGNTEAFF. CDR3 coding DNA: TGTGCCATCAGTGAGTCGGGAGGGAACACTGAAGCTTTCTTT.